These 22 T cell receptor beta chains share one sample of origin, sequenced in a study of cytomegalovirus exposure and HLA in healthy donors. The PCR ran on 60 Vbeta and 13 Jbeta primers. Generated by immunoSEQ multiplex PCR, the TCRdb table keeps only in-frame clones and is missing some. In the table there are some 70,000 clones, roughly two thirds of which are singletons. The sample comprised PBMCs. These receptors all stem from a male donor in good health and CMV-seropositive.

The chain links TRBV7-6 to TRBJ1-6; TRBD1 might be the D (6 bases). The CDR3 runs 15 residues. Germline loops: CDR1 SGHVS, CDR2 FNYEAQ. Trimming took 5 bases from V and 2 from J, leaving 10 bases between them. CDR3 DNA: TGTGCCAGCAGCCCAGGGGAAACCTATAATTCACCCCTCCACTTT. Translation: CASSPGETYNSPLHF.

This clone has a handful of counts. The chain uses TRBV5-6 and TRBJ2-7; tentatively, D is TRBD1 (7 bases). The V end was cut by 0 bases, the J end by 4 bases, with 14 bases between. Germline values: CDR1 SGHDT, CDR2 YYEEEE. There are 15 residues in the CDR3. In DNA form, the CDR3 reads TGTGCCAGCAGCTTGGCCGTGACAGGGAGGTACGAGCAGTACTTC. Amino acids: CASSLAVTGRYEQYF.

This clone was seen only a few times. V usage is TRBV19 and J usage is TRBJ2-7; the match to TRBD2 covers 9 bases. CDR3 size: 12 residues. Germline CDR1 reads LNHDA; CDR2 reads SQIVND (reference sequence). V was pared by 10 bases and J by 6 bases, with 7 bases of the junction left unmatched. The CDR3 DNA follows: TGTGCCACCAGCGGGGGGAATTTCGAGCAGTACTTC. Translation: CATSGGNFEQYF.

Only a few counts were recorded for this clone. The junction and the germline gene differ at one end; a read error may be behind it. The chain links TRBV19 to TRBJ1-6; 7 bases are shared with TRBD1. Per the germline V gene, CDR1 is LNHDA and CDR2 is SQIVND (reference sequence). This CDR3 is built from 11 residues. The CDR3 loop reads CASSTDREDGF. DNA for the CDR3: TGTGCCAGTAGTACAGACAGGGAAGATGGGTTT.

The chain uses TRBV5-6 and TRBJ1-5, with TRBD1 matching 10 bases. CDR1 SGHDT and CDR2 YYEEEE come from the germline V gene. This CDR3 spans 15 amino acids. The junction had 5 bases not matched to a gene; V was cut back by 3 bases and J by 5 bases. CDR3 amino acids: CASSYGQGGHQPQHF. CDR3 DNA sequence: TGTGCCAGCAGCTACGGACAGGGGGGGCATCAGCCCCAGCATTTT.

Turning to this clone: The junction shows a germline mismatch at one end, possibly a read error. The chain uses TRBV6-6 and TRBJ1-2; TRBD1 matches at 7 bases. CDR1 is MNHNY, CDR2 SVGAGI, per germline (reference sequence). The CDR3 covers 14 residues. CDR3 coding DNA: TGTGCCAGCAATTACGCCGGGACAGACTATGGCTACACCTTC. Amino acids: CASNYAGTDYGYTF.

The rearrangement joins TRBV19 to TRBJ1-6; 7 positions agree with TRBD1. The ends lost 3 bases at V and 7 bases at J; junction bases unmatched: 6. The CDR3 is made up of 15 amino acids. Germline-derived CDR1 and CDR2 are LNHDA and SQIVND (reference sequence). Here the CDR3 DNA reads TGTGCCAGTAGTATGGAGACAGGGTTAAATTCACCCCTCCACTTT. It is translated as CASSMETGLNSPLHF. Filled out from reference TRBV19 and TRBJ1-6, the complete variable domain reads DGGITQSPKYLFRKEGQNVTLSCEQNLNHDAMYWYRQDPGQGLRLIYYSQIVNDFQKGDIAEGYSVSREKKESFPLTVTSAQKNPTAFYLCASSMETGLNSPLHFGNGTRLTVT.

This clone was seen only once. The chain combines TRBV15 with TRBJ2-5, with 12 positions matching TRBD2. Unmatched junction bases numbered 3, after V lost 5 bases and J lost 2 bases. The CDR3 loop spans 15 amino acids. The germline V gene encodes CDR1 LNHNV and CDR2 YYDKDF (reference sequence). In DNA, the CDR3 is TGTGCCACCAGCCAACTAGCGGGGGGTCAAGAGACCCAGTACTTC. It translates to CATSQLAGGQETQYF.

The CDR3 nucleotides read TGTGCCAGCAGCTTAGTTGACACCAAAGCTTTCTTT. Its protein is CASSLVDTKAFF. The chain couples TRBV11-2 to TRBJ1-1; no firm D call. V was clipped by 1 base and J by 9 bases, with 9 bases between them. Per the germline V gene, CDR1 is SGHAT and CDR2 is FQNNGV. The CDR3 length is 12 residues.

This clone has a single count. This chain joins TRBV5-3 and TRBJ1-5; D possibly corresponds to TRBD1 (5 bases). TRBV5-3 is an open reading frame whose function is uncertain. The CDR3 has 16 amino acids. The ends were cut back, 4 bases at V and 0 bases at J, with 14 bases in the middle. The CDR3 spells CARSPPGQDSNQPQHF. Here the CDR3 DNA reads TGTGCCAGAAGCCCCCCCGGACAAGATAGCAATCAGCCCCAGCATTTT.

The chain joins TRBV5-6 to TRBJ2-7, with a tentative D call TRBD1 (5 bases). The V and J ends lost 1 base and 7 bases respectively, with 12 bases between them. The CDR3 totals 13 residues. CDR1 and CDR2 (germline): SGHDT, YYEEEE. The CDR3 sequence is CASSLLTGGEQYF. CDR3 nucleotide sequence: TGTGCCAGCAGCTTGCTCACAGGTGGGGAGCAGTACTTC.

The chain couples TRBV7-6 to TRBJ2-5, with a possible D match to TRBD1 (5 bases). Per the germline V gene, CDR1 is SGHVS and CDR2 is FNYEAQ. The CDR3 runs to 13 residues. V lost 5 bases and J 2 bases, leaving 9 bases between the germline ends. This CDR3 reads CASSEQEQETQYF. CDR3 coding DNA: TGTGCCAGCAGCGAACAGGAGCAAGAGACCCAGTACTTC.

This rearrangement joins TRBV7-9 to TRBJ2-7; D possibly corresponds to TRBD2 (5 bases). The CDR3 is 15 residues long. Trimming left V 8 bases short and J 0 bases short, with 17 bases between. From germline, CDR1 is SEHNR and CDR2 FQNEAQ (reference sequence). CDR3 coding DNA: TGTGCCAGCCTCTTGTCCGGGGAAAGCTCCTACGAGCAGTACTTC. Translating it yields CASLLSGESSYEQYF. Drawing the rest from reference TRBV7-9 and TRBJ2-7, the complete variable domain is DTGVSQNPRHKITKRGQNVTFRCDPISEHNRLYWYRQTLGQGPEFLTYFQNEAQLEKSRLLSDRFSAERPKGSFSTLEIQRTEQGDSAMYLCASLLSGESSYEQYFGPGTRLTVT.

The CDR3 is CASSLQSGGRDEQFF. CDR3 nucleotide sequence: TGTGCCAGCAGCCTCCAGTCGGGGGGGAGGGATGAGCAGTTCTTC. The chain joins TRBV9 to TRBJ2-1; 8 bases agree with TRBD2. With 4 bases clipped from V and 8 bases from J, the junction kept 11 bases outside the gene matches. This CDR3 comprises 15 residues. CDR1 is SGDLS, CDR2 YYNGEE, per germline.

The gene calls are TRBV27 and TRBJ2-3, with TRBD2 as a possible D gene (5 bases). Germline V gene lookup returns CDR1 MNHEY and CDR2 SMNVEV (reference sequence). The length of the CDR3 is 15 residues. V shed 3 bases and J shed 1 base, with 11 bases lying between them. CDR3: CASSFGSAGTDTQYF. In nucleotides, the CDR3 is TGTGCCAGCAGTTTTGGGAGTGCGGGCACAGATACGCAGTATTTT.

The chain recombines TRBV9 with TRBJ2-7, with TRBD2 matching 9 bases. Germline V lookup: CDR1 SGDLS, CDR2 YYNGEE. Losses at the gene ends were 0 bases for V and 4 bases for J; bases not matched to a gene: 5. CDR3 length: 15 residues. CDR3 nucleotides: TGTGCCAGCAGCGTAGTTCCTAGCGGGATATACGAGCAGTACTTC. Translating it yields CASSVVPSGIYEQYF.

This clone was observed a few times. CDR3 protein: CASSPGQSSYNSPLHF. The CDR3 DNA reads as TGTGCCAGCAGCCCGGGACAGAGCTCCTATAATTCACCCCTCCACTTT. This chain uses TRBV7-6 with TRBJ1-6; TRBD1 agrees at 7 bases. The CDR3 spans 16 residues. V gave up 5 bases and J gave up 0 bases; unmatched junction bases: 4. In germline, CDR1 is SGHVS, CDR2 FNYEAQ.

The chain joins TRBV9 to TRBJ2-4; weak D call: TRBD1 (5 bases). This CDR3 has 15 amino acids. The germline gives CDR1 SGDLS, CDR2 YYNGEE. The V and J ends lost 4 bases and 5 bases respectively, with 16 bases between them. Here the CDR3 reads CASSPRETGQNIQYF. The CDR3 DNA reads TGTGCCAGCAGCCCAAGAGAAACAGGACAAAACATTCAGTACTTC. The whole variable domain, remainder taken from reference TRBV9 and TRBJ2-4, is DSGVTQTPKHLITATGQRVTLRCSPRSGDLSVYWYQQSLDQGLQFLIQYYNGEERAKGNILERFSAQQFPDLHSELNLSSLELGDSALYFCASSPRETGQNIQYFGAGTRLSVL.

This rearrangement joins TRBV4-1 to TRBJ2-1; maybe TRBD2 (6 bases). This CDR3 region has 17 residues. V lost 0 bases, J lost 0 bases, and 12 bases lay in between. Germline loops: CDR1 MGHRA, CDR2 YSYEKL. CDR3 sequence: CASSQDWGEDSYNEQFF. CDR3 bases: TGCGCCAGCAGCCAAGATTGGGGGGAAGACTCCTACAATGAGCAGTTCTTC.

This chain uses TRBV18 with TRBJ1-2; 8 bases map to TRBD1. Germline trimming cut 4 bases from V and 2 bases from J; bases unmatched to any gene: 9. Germline CDR1 is KGHSH and CDR2 is LQKENI. This CDR3 is 16 amino acids long. The CDR3 is CASSQDRVYGNYGYTF. CDR3 nucleotide sequence: TGTGCCAGCTCACAGGACAGGGTGTACGGAAACTATGGCTACACCTTC.

In DNA form, the CDR3 reads TGCGCCAGCAGCCAAGATTGGGAGAGGGGAGGGAGTTACGAGCAGTACTTC. Its protein is CASSQDWERGGSYEQYF. The chain carries TRBV4-1 and TRBJ2-5; 7 nucleotides line up with TRBD2. The J call is uncertain, as TRBJ2-7 better fits the DNA end. The germline CDR1 and CDR2 sequences are MGHRA and YSYEKL. The CDR3 extends over 17 amino acids.

The chain has TRBV7-9 and TRBJ2-2; a weak D match, TRBD2 (5 bases). The length of the CDR3 is 14 residues. Trimming removed 3 bases from V and 4 bases from J, with 9 bases in between. CDR1 SEHNR and CDR2 FQNEAQ come from the germline V gene (reference sequence). CDR3 sequence: CASSLRGSTGELFF. The CDR3 bases are TGTGCCAGCAGCTTGCGTGGGAGCACCGGGGAGCTGTTTTTT.